Following are 27 T cell receptor beta chains from one sample sequenced in a study of human T cells and chemical hapten exposure. TCRdb re-analysed the RACE reads in MiXCR, keeping a single row per CDR3 protein. The table includes approximately 45,000 distinct CDR3 sequences, roughly 4.5% detected once. This sample's time point: healthy volunteer bleed at 2 weeks. Total RNA was extracted from unfractionated whole blood. Sequencing was carried out using whole blood. Source of these receptors: a female donor in good health. Some clones in this sample may be carry-over from other donors' samples.

The table lists this clonotype with many counts. The rearrangement uses TRBV7-2 and TRBJ2-3; 7 bases fit TRBD2. CDR3 size: 15 residues. The V segment lost 7 bases and the J segment 2 bases; nucleotides outside the gene matches: 9. Germline V gives CDR1 SGHTA, CDR2 FQGNSA. CDR3 in amino acids: CASTLPSGHTDTQYF. The CDR3 nucleotides read TGTGCCAGCACCCTCCCTAGCGGACACACAGATACGCAGTATTTT.

This clonotype has more than one count but fewer than ten. This chain uses TRBV20-1 with TRBJ1-2; D possibly corresponds to TRBD1 (5 bases). This CDR3 comprises 15 residues. Trimming removed 3 bases at V and 0 bases at J, with 14 bases between. Germline V gives CDR1 DFQATT, CDR2 SNEGSKA (reference sequence). In DNA, the CDR3 is TGCAGTGCTAGCGGGTTGTCAGGGACTAACTATGGCTACACCTTC. Protein sequence: CSASGLSGTNYGYTF.

This clonotype was counted a few times. The chain uses TRBV5-4 and TRBJ1-1; D not resolved. Trimming stripped 2 bases from V and 2 bases from J, with 16 bases between. CDR1 is SGHNT and CDR2 is YYREEE in the germline V gene (reference sequence). The CDR3 is 16 residues long. This CDR3 reads CASSFGGPVTNTEAFF. CDR3 in DNA: TGTGCCAGCAGCTTTGGTGGTCCGGTAACCAACACTGAAGCTTTCTTT.

This clonotype was counted ten times or more. The chain has TRBV20-1 and TRBJ1-2; 7 positions match TRBD1. Trimming cost V 3 bases and J 4 bases; bases outside gene matches: 5. The germline CDR1 and CDR2 sequences are DFQATT and SNEGSKA (reference sequence). The CDR3 has 13 residues. The CDR3 region is CSASKGGGYGYTF. CDR3 nucleotide sequence: TGCAGTGCTAGTAAAGGGGGCGGCTATGGCTACACCTTC.

This clonotype has a count of ten or more. The V call is TRBV18, the J call TRBJ1-2; 7 bases map to TRBD1. J gave up 3 bases and V 3 bases, and 1 base lay outside the gene matches. The CDR3 loop spans 13 amino acids. The germline V gene encodes CDR1 KGHSH and CDR2 LQKENI. CDR3 residues: CASSPDRDYGYTF. CDR3 DNA sequence: TGTGCCAGCTCACCCGACAGGGACTATGGCTACACCTTC.

This clonotype was seen many times. The V and J genes are TRBV9 and TRBJ1-6, with D tentatively TRBD1 (5 bases). CDR3 size: 20 residues. The germline CDR1 and CDR2 sequences are SGDLS and YYNGEE. Trimming took off 0 bases at V and 0 bases at J, with 19 bases between the two ends. CDR3 residues: CASSVGGTEPATSYNSPLHF. The CDR3 nucleotides are TGTGCCAGCAGCGTAGGTGGGACGGAGCCGGCCACCTCCTATAATTCACCCCTCCACTTT.

This clonotype was recorded at least ten times. The chain joins TRBV6-5 to TRBJ2-6; 7 bases fit TRBD1. This CDR3 is 18 amino acids long. V lost 4 bases, J lost 0 bases, and 9 bases stayed unmatched. Germline V CDR1 and CDR2: MNHEY, SVGAGI. The CDR3 DNA reads as TGTGCCAGCAGTTCACCGGGACAGCCAGTCTCTGGGGCCAACGTCCTGACTTTC. This encodes CASSSPGQPVSGANVLTF.

Many counts were recorded for this clonotype. The V gene is TRBV18, the J gene TRBJ1-1; D not resolved. Germline-derived CDR1 and CDR2 are KGHSH and LQKENI. Between the trimmed V and J ends, which lost 2 bases and 2 bases, there was a span of 12 bases. CDR3 length: 15 amino acids. The CDR3 region is CASSPEPGANTEAFF. CDR3 DNA sequence: TGTGCCAGCTCACCAGAGCCAGGAGCAAACACTGAAGCTTTCTTT.

This clonotype was detected many times. The chain employs TRBV21-1 and TRBJ1-1; TRBD1 is taken as the D call from the table, unchecked against the DNA. TRBV21-1 is designated a pseudogene. The CDR3 spans 15 residues. CDR3 coding DNA: TGTGCCAGCACCTACCAGGACAGGGGGAATACTGAAGCTTTCTTT. Translated: CASTYQDRGNTEAFF.

In this sample, this clonotype turned up many times. V usage is TRBV30 and J usage is TRBJ1-5; maybe TRBD1 (6 bases). The CDR3 sequence is 16 residues long. V lost 0 bases and J lost 4, with 16 bases in between. In germline, CDR1 is GTSNPN, CDR2 SVGIG (reference sequence). The CDR3 loop reads CAWSVRLGAPNQPQHF. The DNA of the CDR3 is TGTGCCTGGAGTGTACGTCTGGGGGCCCCGAATCAGCCCCAGCATTTT. Using reference TRBV30 and TRBJ1-5 for the parts outside the CDR3, the full variable domain is SQTIHQWPATLVQPVGSPLSLECTVEGTSNPNLYWYRQAAGRGLQLLFYSVGIGQISSEVPQNLSASRPQDRQFILSSKKLLLSDSGFYLCAWSVRLGAPNQPQHFGDGTRLSIL.

This chain joins TRBV27 and TRBJ2-3; 10 bases align to TRBD1. The CDR3 contains 15 residues. Germline V gives CDR1 MNHEY, CDR2 SMNVEV (reference sequence). Unmatched junction bases numbered 7, after V lost 6 bases and J lost 4 bases. This chain's CDR3 is CASRDRGVLADTQYF. The CDR3 region has the DNA TGTGCCAGCAGGGACAGGGGGGTTTTGGCAGATACGCAGTATTTT.

Many counts were recorded for this clonotype. The J gene is TRBJ1-1, the V gene TRBV9; TRBD1 is a possible D gene (6 bases). Trimming stripped 3 bases from V and 3 bases from J, with 27 bases between. This CDR3 has 19 amino acids. Per germline, CDR1 SGDLS and CDR2 YYNGEE. CDR3 sequence (DNA): TGTGCCAGCAGCGCAACCCTTAGGACAGTCGGCGGGATCGACACTGAAGCTTTCTTT. Translated, it gives CASSATLRTVGGIDTEAFF.

This clonotype was counted ten times or more. The J gene is TRBJ2-5, the V gene TRBV4-2; D is possibly TRBD2 (6 bases). Germline lookup yields CDR1 LGHNA and CDR2 YNFKEQ. CDR3 length equals 14 residues. V lost 1 base to trimming and J lost 5 bases, with 11 bases between them. Here the CDR3 DNA reads TGTGCCAGCAGCCAAGTTGGACTAAGTGAGACCCAGTACTTC. It yields the protein CASSQVGLSETQYF.

This clonotype was observed at least ten times. This chain uses TRBV29-1 with TRBJ1-1; D is uncertain. The CDR3 runs to 13 residues. Trimming took 4 bases from V and 1 from J, leaving 10 bases between them. The V gene's germline CDR1 is SQVTM and CDR2 ANQGSEA. The CDR3 sequence: CSVGLRKNTEAFF. In nucleotides, the CDR3 is TGCAGCGTTGGCCTGAGAAAGAACACTGAAGCTTTCTTT.

This clonotype was found many times. V usage is TRBV4-2 and J usage is TRBJ1-5; D might be TRBD1 (6 bases). The germline V and J ends were trimmed by 5 bases and 2 bases, with 13 bases remaining between them. CDR3 size: 15 residues. The V gene's germline CDR1 is LGHNA and CDR2 YNFKEQ. Written as DNA, the CDR3 is TGTGCCAGCAGCGGGGACACCCTGGGCAATCAGCCCCAGCATTTT. It translates to CASSGDTLGNQPQHF.

Details on this clonotype: This may come from a read error, since a much larger clone is one base off. This chain joins TRBV10-3 and TRBJ1-2; 10 nucleotides agree with TRBD1. The CDR3 totals 14 residues. Germline V CDR1 and CDR2: ENHRY, SYGVKD. CDR3 protein: CAIRNRDRGYGDTF. As DNA, the CDR3 is TGTGCCATCAGGAACCGGGACAGGGGTTATGGCGACACCTTC.

This clonotype was observed many times. The chain combines TRBV7-8 with TRBJ2-7; D unclear. The CDR3 totals 15 residues. V lost 0 bases, J lost 2 bases, and 11 bases lay in between. The V gene's germline CDR1 is SGHVS and CDR2 FQNEAQ. The chain's CDR3 is CASSLALGSPYEQYF. The CDR3 DNA reads as TGTGCCAGCAGCTTAGCGTTGGGGTCCCCCTACGAGCAGTACTTC.

This clonotype was recorded many times. The chain joins TRBV7-9 to TRBJ1-1; the match to TRBD1 covers 9 bases. The germline CDR1 and CDR2 sequences are SEHNR and FQNEAQ (reference sequence). V trimming: 3 bases; J trimming: 7 bases; junction bases outside the gene matches: 6. The CDR3 extends over 14 amino acids. DNA for the CDR3: TGTGCCAGCAGCTTCCGACAGGGGGTCGGTGAAGCTTTCTTT. Its protein product is CASSFRQGVGEAFF.

This clonotype has just a few counts. V and J are TRBV5-5 and TRBJ2-1, with a possible D match to TRBD2 (6 bases). Germline lookup yields CDR1 SGHKS and CDR2 YYEKEE (reference sequence). The CDR3 contains 14 residues. The V and J ends lost 4 bases and 4 bases respectively, with 12 bases between them. The CDR3 here is CASSLRDSYNEQFF. In DNA, the CDR3 is TGTGCCAGCAGCCTGCGGGACTCATACAATGAGCAGTTCTTC.

This clonotype showed up many times. The chain combines TRBV5-1 with TRBJ1-1, with 7 bases identical to TRBD1. Looked up from germline, CDR1 is SGHRS and CDR2 is YFSETQ. V trimming: 3 bases; J trimming: 1 base; junction bases outside the gene matches: 9. This CDR3 has 16 amino acids. CDR3 sequence: CASSSGQENWNTEAFF. CDR3 nucleotides: TGCGCCAGCAGCTCTGGACAGGAGAATTGGAACACTGAAGCTTTCTTT. Full variable domain (outside the CDR3, taken from reference TRBV5-1 and TRBJ1-1): KAGVTQTPRYLIKTRGQQVTLSCSPISGHRSVSWYQQTPGQGLQFLFEYFSETQRNKGNFPGRFSGRQFSNSRSEMNVSTLELGDSALYLCASSSGQENWNTEAFFGQGTRLTVV.

This clonotype was seen at least ten times. The chain employs TRBV7-9 and TRBJ1-1; D is possibly TRBD1 (5 bases). This CDR3 is 15 amino acids long. V lost 2 bases and J lost 5, with 15 bases in between. CDR1 and CDR2 from the germline V gene are SEHNR and FQNEAQ (reference sequence). CDR3 amino acids: CASSLRSLRGTEAFF. DNA of the CDR3: TGTGCCAGCAGCTTAAGGTCTTTGCGGGGGACTGAAGCTTTCTTT.

This clonotype appeared a few times. The rearrangement links TRBV5-6 to TRBJ2-3, with D possibly being TRBD2 (5 bases). The CDR3 length is 12 residues. The germline V gene encodes CDR1 SGHDT and CDR2 YYEEEE. Trimming took off 3 bases at V and 6 bases at J, with 8 bases between the two ends. The CDR3 spells CASSYGVDTQYF. The CDR3 DNA reads TGTGCCAGCAGCTACGGGGTGGATACGCAGTATTTT.

The table lists this clonotype with many counts. This sequence joins TRBV12-3 or TRBV12-4 and TRBJ2-5; D gene unclear. Trimming left V 5 bases short and J 4 bases short, with 14 bases between. This CDR3 comprises 14 residues. Here the CDR3 reads CASSPATAPETQYF. The CDR3 DNA reads TGTGCCAGCAGTCCGGCCACTGCTCCAGAGACCCAGTACTTC.

This clonotype was recorded at least ten times. V is TRBV4-2 and J is TRBJ2-2, with TRBD2 matching 7 bases. Per the germline V gene, CDR1 is LGHNA and CDR2 is YNFKEQ. The J segment lost 3 bases and the V segment lost 5 bases, leaving 15 bases of the junction unmatched. The CDR3 sequence is 18 residues long. This chain's CDR3 is CASSFRLAKRSDTGELFF. CDR3 nucleotides: TGTGCCAGCAGCTTTCGACTAGCCAAACGTTCCGACACCGGGGAGCTGTTTTTT.

This clonotype was detected ten times or more. The chain has TRBV4-3 and TRBJ1-6; 8 bases align to TRBD1. V shed 1 base, J shed 8 bases, and the junction held 4 bases outside the gene matches. This CDR3 spans 15 amino acids. CDR1 LGHNA and CDR2 YSLEER come from the germline V gene. CDR3 sequence: CASSQGTGIYSPLHF. The CDR3 nucleotides are TGCGCCAGCAGCCAAGGGACAGGGATATATTCACCCCTCCACTTT.

This clonotype has ten or more counts. The genes are TRBV11-3 and TRBJ1-1; D call uncertain. V was shortened by 4 bases and J by 1 base, with 10 bases between the two germline ends. Per the germline V gene, CDR1 is SGHNT and CDR2 is YENEEA. CDR3 length: 14 residues. The CDR3 coding sequence is TGTGCCAGCAGCTCATGGGGTCAGAACACTGAAGCTTTCTTT. Its protein product is CASSSWGQNTEAFF.

This clonotype was seen repeatedly, ten times or more. The chain couples TRBV7-3 to TRBJ2-3; 8 nucleotides align to TRBD2. Trimming removed 5 bases from V and 1 base from J; junction bases left unmatched: 11. The CDR3 contains 17 residues. In germline, CDR1 is SGHTA, CDR2 FQGTGA. CDR3 sequence: CASSPNGAGVRTDTQYF. CDR3 bases: TGTGCCAGCAGCCCCAACGGAGCGGGGGTACGCACAGATACGCAGTATTTT.